This is a list of T cell receptor beta chains from one sample in a study of identical twins. In TCRdb, the 5' RACE reads were re-called with MiXCR into one record per CDR3 protein. This table has fewer than 250,000 distinct CDR3 sequences, 15% to 20% appearing once. This sample was shared with a second study, whose subject was T cells expressing NK-cell markers.

The material sequenced was CD8+ T cells sorted from blood. These receptors originate from a woman aged 18-30 years in good health. Both conserved end residues are part of each CDR3. D genes are given only for firm matches. Expanded clones get a size class; other rows say once, few or many, or leave the size out.

cdr3_aa,cdr3_nt,v_call,d_call,clone_size,j_call
CASSQSRDRDNEQFF,TGCGCCAGCAGCCAATCCCGGGACAGGGATAATGAGCAGTTCTTC,TRBV4-1,TRBD1,many,TRBJ2-1
CASSFGGIEAFF,TGTGCCAGCAGCTTTGGGGGGATTGAAGCTTTCTTT,TRBV7-9,-,few,TRBJ1-1
CASSPTGLAGPGNEQFF,TGTGCCAGCAGCCCCACGGGGCTAGCGGGACCGGGCAATGAGCAGTTCTTC,TRBV27,TRBD2,-,TRBJ2-1
CASSPSGPYEQYF,TGTGCCAGCAGCCCTAGCGGGCCATACGAGCAGTACTTC,TRBV5-5,TRBD2,many,TRBJ2-7
CASSQGQGGEAFF,TGTGCCAGCAGCCAAGGACAGGGGGGTGAAGCTTTCTTT,TRBV14,TRBD1,once,TRBJ1-1
CASSVALADQETQYF,TGTGCCAGCAGCGTGGCACTAGCGGACCAAGAGACCCAGTACTTC,TRBV9,TRBD2,once,TRBJ2-5
CASSQIEGGGSSYEQYF,TGTGCCAGCAGCCAAATCGAGGGAGGGGGGAGCTCCTACGAGCAGTACTTC,TRBV11-2,-,few,TRBJ2-7
CASSVDGKGTEAFF,TGTGCCAGCAGCGTAGATGGGAAGGGGACTGAAGCTTTCTTT,TRBV9,-,-,TRBJ1-1
CASRPGPHTDTQYF,TGTGCCAGCAGACCCGGACCGCACACAGATACGCAGTATTTT,TRBV12-3/TRBV12-4,-,few,TRBJ2-3
CASTIGLAGDMNEQFF,TGCGCCAGCACCATAGGACTAGCGGGAGATATGAATGAGCAGTTCTTC,TRBV5-1,TRBD2,few,TRBJ2-1
CASSLWNIYYEQYF,TGCGCCAGCAGCTTGTGGAACATATACTACGAGCAGTACTTC,TRBV5-1,-,many,TRBJ2-7
CASSPPGNTEAFF,TGTGCCAGCAGCCCGCCCGGGAACACTGAAGCTTTCTTT,TRBV9,-,many,TRBJ1-1
CASSKHGANVLTF,TGTGCCAGCAGTAAGCATGGGGCCAACGTCCTGACTTTC,TRBV6-1,-,once,TRBJ2-6
CASSLYLDRGSGYTF,TGTGCCAGCAGTTTATATTTGGACAGGGGGTCTGGCTACACCTTC,TRBV12-3/TRBV12-4,TRBD1,few,TRBJ1-2
CASSIIAGEVAETQYF,TGTGCCAGCAGTATCATAGCGGGAGAGGTGGCGGAGACCCAGTACTTC,TRBV27,TRBD2,-,TRBJ2-5
CASSLKGGRDNEQFF,TGTGCCAGCAGTTTAAAGGGGGGCCGAGACAATGAGCAGTTCTTC,TRBV12-3/TRBV12-4,-,many,TRBJ2-1
CASSLGSPNEQFF,TGTGCCAGCAGCTTAGGTAGCCCCAATGAGCAGTTCTTC,TRBV7-9,-,many,TRBJ2-1
CASSSHPGGFYEQYF,TGTGCCAGCAGCTCCCACCCAGGGGGCTTCTACGAGCAGTACTTC,TRBV11-2,TRBD1,few,TRBJ2-7
CASSLGGVSGSEQYF,TGTGCCAGCAGCTTAGGCGGGGTTTCGGGGTCCGAGCAGTACTTC,TRBV7-6,-,-,TRBJ2-7
CASSLPLGQFYNEQFF,TGTGCCAGCAGTTTACCCCTCGGACAGTTTTACAATGAGCAGTTCTTC,TRBV28,-,-,TRBJ2-1
CASSVEAHPGNEQFF,TGTGCCAGCAGCGTAGAGGCGCATCCCGGCAATGAGCAGTTCTTC,TRBV9,-,few,TRBJ2-1
CASSYHNQETQYF,TGTGCCAGCAGTTACCACAATCAAGAGACCCAGTACTTC,TRBV6-5,-,-,TRBJ2-5
CASSAGLAGPNEQFF,TGTGCCAGCAGCGCGGGACTAGCGGGCCCCAATGAGCAGTTCTTC,TRBV9,TRBD2,few,TRBJ2-1
CADKQAPGLAGVHSYNEQFF,TGTGCCGATAAACAAGCCCCGGGACTAGCGGGGGTACACTCCTACAATGAGCAGTTCTTC,TRBV3-1,TRBD2,-,TRBJ2-1
CASSPRGTAYSIQETQYF,TGTGCCAGCAGTCCCCGCGGGACAGCTTATAGTATCCAAGAGACCCAGTACTTC,TRBV12-3/TRBV12-4,-,many,TRBJ2-5
CASSPLDSAYETQYF,TGTGCCAGCTCACCCTTGGATTCGGCATATGAGACCCAGTACTTC,TRBV18,-,few,TRBJ2-5
CASSPAGLAGPYNEQFF,TGTGCCAGCAGCCCCGCGGGACTAGCGGGGCCCTACAATGAGCAGTTCTTC,TRBV12-3/TRBV12-4,TRBD2,-,TRBJ2-1
CASVVDSQPYEQYF,TGTGCTAGTGTTGTCGACAGCCAACCCTACGAGCAGTACTTC,TRBV12-5,-,-,TRBJ2-7
CASSLSGRSYNEQFF,TGTGCCAGCAGCTTATCCGGGAGGTCCTACAATGAGCAGTTCTTC,TRBV7-9,TRBD2,-,TRBJ2-1
CASSSGRAGANVLTF,TGTGCCAGCAGCTCAGGCAGGGCTGGGGCCAACGTCCTGACTTTC,TRBV7-9,-,-,TRBJ2-6
CASRDREQSSYNEQFF,TGTGCCAGCCGTGACAGGGAACAGTCGTCCTACAATGAGCAGTTCTTC,TRBV2,TRBD1,-,TRBJ2-1
CASRTGGGTGELFF,TGTGCCAGCAGAACAGGGGGTGGCACCGGGGAGCTGTTTTTT,TRBV6-1,TRBD1,few,TRBJ2-2
CASGKGTSGGSFNTQYF,TGCGCCAGCGGGAAAGGGACTAGCGGGGGGTCCTTCAATACGCAGTATTTT,TRBV10-2,TRBD2,-,TRBJ2-3
CASSLALGNTIYF,TGTGCCAGCAGTTTAGCCCTGGGAAACACCATATATTTT,TRBV12-3/TRBV12-4,-,many,TRBJ1-3
CASSLPELDNEQFF,TGTGCCAGCAGTTTACCGGAACTGGACAATGAGCAGTTCTTC,TRBV28,-,-,TRBJ2-1
CSGLPGLPYEQYF,TGCAGTGGTCTTCCGGGACTACCCTACGAGCAGTACTTC,TRBV20-1,TRBD2,-,TRBJ2-7
CASSPRTGDPYNSPLHF,TGTGCCAGCAGTCCCCGGACAGGGGACCCCTATAATTCACCCCTCCACTTT,TRBV27,TRBD1,-,TRBJ1-6
CASSSQTSGNTGELFF,TGTGCCAGCAGCTCTCAGACTAGCGGGAATACCGGGGAGCTGTTTTTT,TRBV7-2,TRBD2,many,TRBJ2-2
CASSLRTEPGWSDTQYF,TGCGCCAGCAGCTTGCGGACAGAACCAGGCTGGTCAGATACGCAGTATTTT,TRBV5-1,-,few,TRBJ2-3
CASSYMGNTEAFF,TGTGCCAGCAGTTATATGGGGAACACTGAAGCTTTCTTT,TRBV6-2/TRBV6-3,-,-,TRBJ1-1
CASSLGLGEQFF,TGTGCCAGCAGCTTAGGCCTGGGTGAGCAGTTCTTC,TRBV7-2,-,few,TRBJ2-1
CASSPKGRRGGTDTQYF,TGTGCCAGCAGCCCGAAGGGGAGGCGGGGGGGCACAGATACGCAGTATTTT,TRBV7-9,TRBD2,-,TRBJ2-3
CAWSEQGEQYF,TGTGCCTGGAGTGAGCAGGGGGAGCAGTACTTC,TRBV30,-,few,TRBJ2-7
CASSQGLAVSYEQYF,TGCGCCAGCAGCCAGGGACTAGCGGTCTCCTACGAGCAGTACTTC,TRBV4-3,TRBD2,few,TRBJ2-7
CSVEGARADNEQYF,TGCAGCGTTGAGGGGGCCAGAGCCGACAACGAGCAGTACTTC,TRBV29-1,-,-,TRBJ2-7
CASSQGLAGVDTQYF,TGTGCCAGCAGTCAAGGACTAGCGGGAGTGGATACGCAGTATTTT,TRBV9,TRBD2,-,TRBJ2-3
CSGQGKTEAFF,TGCAGCGGCCAGGGAAAAACTGAAGCTTTCTTT,TRBV29-1,-,few,TRBJ1-1
CASSIRGPTNTEAFF,TGTGCCAGTAGTATACGGGGGCCGACGAACACTGAAGCTTTCTTT,TRBV19,-,-,TRBJ1-1
CSVEGTGDYGYTF,TGCAGCGTAGAAGGGACAGGGGACTATGGCTACACCTTC,TRBV29-1,TRBD1,few,TRBJ1-2
CASSQVKGRANVLTF,TGTGCCAGCAGCCAAGTGAAAGGGAGGGCCAACGTCCTGACTTTC,TRBV3-1,-,-,TRBJ2-6
CASSYRIPEAFF,TGTGCCAGCAGCTACAGGATCCCTGAAGCTTTCTTT,TRBV13,-,few,TRBJ1-1
CASSPGGHIQYF,TGTGCCAGCAGCCCCGGGGGGCACATTCAGTACTTC,TRBV5-4,-,-,TRBJ2-4
CASSWTSGRSVDTQYF,TGTGCCAGCAGCTGGACTAGCGGGAGGAGTGTCGATACGCAGTATTTT,TRBV11-2,TRBD2,few,TRBJ2-3
CASRTGMNEQFF,TGTGCCAGCAGAACCGGGATGAATGAGCAGTTCTTC,TRBV6-5,-,few,TRBJ2-1
CSVVGPGGGTEQYF,TGCAGCGTTGTGGGCCCTGGTGGGGGGACCGAGCAGTACTTC,TRBV29-1,-,many,TRBJ2-7
CASSSTPKFGLAGEYPYNEQFF,TGTGCCAGCAGCTCCACTCCCAAATTTGGCCTAGCGGGGGAATACCCATACAATGAGCAGTTCTTC,TRBV7-1,TRBD2,few,TRBJ2-1
CSAREQTYEQYF,TGCAGTGCTAGAGAACAGACCTACGAGCAGTACTTC,TRBV20-1,-,-,TRBJ2-7
CASSPGTSGGEQFF,TGTGCCAGCAGCCCCGGGACTAGCGGGGGTGAGCAGTTCTTC,TRBV12-3/TRBV12-4,TRBD2,-,TRBJ2-1
CASSQTLFGRAGTDTQYF,TGCGCCAGCAGCCAAACCCTTTTCGGGAGGGCCGGTACAGATACGCAGTATTTT,TRBV4-3,TRBD2,few,TRBJ2-3